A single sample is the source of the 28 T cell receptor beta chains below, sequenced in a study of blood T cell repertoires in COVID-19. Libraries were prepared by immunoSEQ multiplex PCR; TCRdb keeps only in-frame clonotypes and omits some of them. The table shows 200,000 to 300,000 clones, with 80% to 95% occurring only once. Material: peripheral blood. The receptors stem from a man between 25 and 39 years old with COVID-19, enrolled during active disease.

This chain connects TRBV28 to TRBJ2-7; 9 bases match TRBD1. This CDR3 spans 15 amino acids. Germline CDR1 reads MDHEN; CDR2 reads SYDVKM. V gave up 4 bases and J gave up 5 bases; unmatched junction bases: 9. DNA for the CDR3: TGTGCCAGCAGTTCCCCGGGACAGGGCGGTGACGAGCAGTACTTC. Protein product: CASSSPGQGGDEQYF.

CDR3 sequence reads: CASSYRGGYTF. DNA of the CDR3: TGTGCCAGCTCATATAGGGGAGGCTACACCTTC. The chain links TRBV12-3 or TRBV12-4 to TRBJ1-2, with D maybe TRBD1 (5 bases). V gave up 8 bases and J gave up 8 bases, with 12 bases separating them. CDR3 length: 11 residues.

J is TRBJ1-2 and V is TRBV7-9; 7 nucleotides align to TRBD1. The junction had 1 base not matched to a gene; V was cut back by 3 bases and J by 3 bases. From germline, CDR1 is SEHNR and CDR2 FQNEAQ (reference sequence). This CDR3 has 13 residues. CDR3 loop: CASSFGTDYGYTF. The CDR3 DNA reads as TGTGCCAGCAGCTTTGGGACAGACTATGGCTACACCTTC.

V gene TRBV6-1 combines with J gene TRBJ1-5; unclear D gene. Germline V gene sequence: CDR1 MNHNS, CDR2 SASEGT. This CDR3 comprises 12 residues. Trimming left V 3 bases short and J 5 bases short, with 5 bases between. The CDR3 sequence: CASSDSDQPQHF. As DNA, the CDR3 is TGTGCCAGCAGTGACAGTGATCAGCCCCAGCATTTT.

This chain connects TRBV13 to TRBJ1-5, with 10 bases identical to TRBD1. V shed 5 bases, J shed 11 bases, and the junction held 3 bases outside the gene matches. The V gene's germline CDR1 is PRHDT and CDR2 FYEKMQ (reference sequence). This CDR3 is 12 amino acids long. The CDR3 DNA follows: TGTGCCAGCAGCCATGGACAGGGGGCCCAGCATTTT. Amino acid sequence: CASSHGQGAQHF.

This CDR3 reads CASSPSVGALANYGYTF. Here the CDR3 DNA reads TGTGCCAGTAGTCCTTCTGTTGGGGCCCTAGCTAACTATGGCTACACCTTC. This chain links TRBV19 with TRBJ1-2; D might be TRBD1 (5 bases). This CDR3 comprises 17 residues. Germline CDR1 is LNHDA and CDR2 is SQIVND (reference sequence). The V gene lost 5 bases and the J gene lost 0 bases, with 19 bases spanning the gap.

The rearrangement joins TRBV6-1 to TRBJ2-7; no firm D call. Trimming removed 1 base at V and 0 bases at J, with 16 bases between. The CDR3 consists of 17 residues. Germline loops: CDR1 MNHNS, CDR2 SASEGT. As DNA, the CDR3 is TGTGCCAGCAGTGAAGGGATTCAGACAAGAAGCTCCTACGAGCAGTACTTC. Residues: CASSEGIQTRSSYEQYF.

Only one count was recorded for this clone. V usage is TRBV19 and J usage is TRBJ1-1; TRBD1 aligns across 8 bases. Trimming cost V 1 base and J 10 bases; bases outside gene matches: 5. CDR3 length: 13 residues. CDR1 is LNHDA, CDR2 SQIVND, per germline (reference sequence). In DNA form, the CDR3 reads TGTGCCAGTAGTATAGCCGGACAGGGAAGAGCTTTCTTT. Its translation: CASSIAGQGRAFF.

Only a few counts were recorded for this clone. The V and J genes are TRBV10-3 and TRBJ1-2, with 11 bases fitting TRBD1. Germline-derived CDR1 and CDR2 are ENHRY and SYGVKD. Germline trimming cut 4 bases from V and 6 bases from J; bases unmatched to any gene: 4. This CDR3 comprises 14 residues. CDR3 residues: CAISAGTGGDGYTF. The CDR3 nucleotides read TGTGCCATCAGTGCCGGGACAGGGGGTGATGGCTACACCTTC.

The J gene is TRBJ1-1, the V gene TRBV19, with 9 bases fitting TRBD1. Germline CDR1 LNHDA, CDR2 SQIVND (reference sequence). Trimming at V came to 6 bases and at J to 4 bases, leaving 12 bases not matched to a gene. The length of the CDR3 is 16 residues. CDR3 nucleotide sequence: TGTGCCAGTAGGGGGACAGGGTACAGTGTGGGCACTGAAGCTTTCTTT. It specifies CASRGTGYSVGTEAFF.

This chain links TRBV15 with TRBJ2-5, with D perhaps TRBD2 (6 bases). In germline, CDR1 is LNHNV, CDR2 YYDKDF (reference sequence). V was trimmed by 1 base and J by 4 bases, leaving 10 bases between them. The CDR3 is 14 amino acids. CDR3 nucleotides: TGTGCCACCAGCAGAGGGAGGGGCCCAGAGACCCAGTACTTC. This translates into CATSRGRGPETQYF.

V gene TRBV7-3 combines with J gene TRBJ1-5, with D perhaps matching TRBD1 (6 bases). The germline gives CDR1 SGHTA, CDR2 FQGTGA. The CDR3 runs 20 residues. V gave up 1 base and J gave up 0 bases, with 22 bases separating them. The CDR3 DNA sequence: TGTGCCAGCAGCTTAATGTGCTGGCTTGGGACACAATATAGCAATCAGCCCCAGCATTTT. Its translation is CASSLMCWLGTQYSNQPQHF.

The CDR3 is CASSPGGRGTEAFF. The CDR3 DNA sequence: TGTGCCAGCAGCCCAGGGGGCAGGGGCACTGAAGCTTTCTTT. The gene calls are TRBV7-9 and TRBJ1-1, with TRBD1 matching 8 bases. This CDR3 has 14 residues. CDR1 and CDR2 (germline): SEHNR, FQNEAQ (reference sequence). Trimming removed 5 bases from V and 4 bases from J; junction bases left unmatched: 6.

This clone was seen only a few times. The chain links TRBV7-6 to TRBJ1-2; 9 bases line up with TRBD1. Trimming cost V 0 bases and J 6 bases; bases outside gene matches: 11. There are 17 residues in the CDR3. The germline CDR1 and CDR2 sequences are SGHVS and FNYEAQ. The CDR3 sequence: CASSLADLQGALDGYTF. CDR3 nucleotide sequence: TGTGCCAGCAGCTTAGCGGATTTACAGGGGGCTTTGGATGGCTACACCTTC. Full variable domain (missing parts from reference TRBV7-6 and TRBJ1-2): GAGVSQSPRYKVTKRGQDVALRCDPISGHVSLYWYRQALGQGPEFLTYFNYEAQQDKSGLPNDRFSAERPEGSISTLTIQRTEQRDSAMYRCASSLADLQGALDGYTFGSGTRLTVV.

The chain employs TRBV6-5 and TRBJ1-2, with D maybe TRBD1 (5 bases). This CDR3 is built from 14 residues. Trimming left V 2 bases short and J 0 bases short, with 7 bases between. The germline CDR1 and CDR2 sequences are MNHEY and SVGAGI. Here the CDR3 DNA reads TGTGCCAGCAGTTACCGGGGGGCTAACTATGGCTACACCTTC. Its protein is CASSYRGANYGYTF.

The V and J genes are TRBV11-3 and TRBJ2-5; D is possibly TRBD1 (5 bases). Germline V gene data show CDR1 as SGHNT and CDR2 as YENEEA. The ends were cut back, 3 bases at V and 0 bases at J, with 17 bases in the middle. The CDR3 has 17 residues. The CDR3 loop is CASSFGAVGAYQETQYF. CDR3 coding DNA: TGTGCCAGCAGCTTCGGAGCCGTTGGGGCCTACCAAGAGACCCAGTACTTC.

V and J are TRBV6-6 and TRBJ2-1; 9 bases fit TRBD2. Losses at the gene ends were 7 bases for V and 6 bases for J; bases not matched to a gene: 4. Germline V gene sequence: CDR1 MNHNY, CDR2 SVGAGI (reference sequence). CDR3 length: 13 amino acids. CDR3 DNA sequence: TGTGCCAGCAAACTGGGACTAGCCAATGAGCAGTTCTTC. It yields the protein CASKLGLANEQFF.

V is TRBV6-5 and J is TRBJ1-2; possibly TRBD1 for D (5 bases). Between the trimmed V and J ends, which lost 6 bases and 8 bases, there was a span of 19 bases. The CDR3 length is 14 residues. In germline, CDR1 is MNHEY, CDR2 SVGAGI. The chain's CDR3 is CASSLDPSGGGYTF. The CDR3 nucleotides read TGTGCCAGCAGCCTGGATCCTTCCGGGGGAGGCTACACCTTC.

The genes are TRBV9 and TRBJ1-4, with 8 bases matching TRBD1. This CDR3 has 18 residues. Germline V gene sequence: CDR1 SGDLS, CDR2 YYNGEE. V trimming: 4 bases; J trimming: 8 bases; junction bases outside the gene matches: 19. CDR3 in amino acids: CASSCLGQGSSPPEKLFF. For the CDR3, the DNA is TGTGCCAGCAGCTGTTTAGGACAGGGTAGTTCGCCACCGGAAAAACTGTTTTTT.

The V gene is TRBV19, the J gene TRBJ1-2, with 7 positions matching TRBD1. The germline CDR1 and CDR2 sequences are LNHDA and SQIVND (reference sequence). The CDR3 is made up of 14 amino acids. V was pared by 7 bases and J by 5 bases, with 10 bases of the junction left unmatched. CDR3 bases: TGTGCCAGTACCAGACCGGGACAGCCATATGGCTACACCTTC. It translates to CASTRPGQPYGYTF.

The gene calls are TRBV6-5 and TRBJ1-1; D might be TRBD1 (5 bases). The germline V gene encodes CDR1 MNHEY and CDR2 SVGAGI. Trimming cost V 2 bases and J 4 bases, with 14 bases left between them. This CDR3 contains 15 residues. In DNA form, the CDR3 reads TGTGCCAGCAGTTACGGCGCTGCGGGGGGCACTGAAGCTTTCTTT. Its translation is CASSYGAAGGTEAFF.

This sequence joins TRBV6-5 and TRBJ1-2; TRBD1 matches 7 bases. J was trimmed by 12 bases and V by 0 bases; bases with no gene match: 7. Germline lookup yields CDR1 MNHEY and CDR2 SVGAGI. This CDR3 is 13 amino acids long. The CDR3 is CASSYSPGGRNTF. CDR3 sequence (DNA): TGTGCCAGCAGTTACTCGCCAGGGGGTCGGAACACCTTC.

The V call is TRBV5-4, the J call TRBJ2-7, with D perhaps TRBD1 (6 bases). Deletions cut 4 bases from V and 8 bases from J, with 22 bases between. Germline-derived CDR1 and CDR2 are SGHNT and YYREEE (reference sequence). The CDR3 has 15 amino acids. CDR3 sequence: CASSPGSGANTQQYF. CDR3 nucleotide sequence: TGTGCCAGCAGCCCCGGGTCAGGGGCCAATACCCAGCAGTACTTC.

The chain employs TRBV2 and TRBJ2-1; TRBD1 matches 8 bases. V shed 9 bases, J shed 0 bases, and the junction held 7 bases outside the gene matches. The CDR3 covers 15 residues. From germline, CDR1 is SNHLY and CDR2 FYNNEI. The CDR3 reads CARLIQGGSYNEQFF. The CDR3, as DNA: TGTGCCAGATTAATACAGGGGGGCTCCTACAATGAGCAGTTCTTC. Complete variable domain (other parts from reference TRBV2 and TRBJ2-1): EPEVTQTPSHQVTQMGQEVILRCVPISNHLYFYWYRQILGQKVEFLVSFYNNEISEKSEIFDDQFSVERPDGSNFTLKIRSTKLEDSAMYFCARLIQGGSYNEQFFGPGTRLTVL.

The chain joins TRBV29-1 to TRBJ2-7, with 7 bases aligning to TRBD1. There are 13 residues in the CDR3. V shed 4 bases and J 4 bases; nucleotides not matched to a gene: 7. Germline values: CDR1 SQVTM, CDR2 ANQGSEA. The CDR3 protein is CSVVTGWGYEQYF. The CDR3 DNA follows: TGCAGCGTTGTGACAGGGTGGGGGTACGAGCAGTACTTC.

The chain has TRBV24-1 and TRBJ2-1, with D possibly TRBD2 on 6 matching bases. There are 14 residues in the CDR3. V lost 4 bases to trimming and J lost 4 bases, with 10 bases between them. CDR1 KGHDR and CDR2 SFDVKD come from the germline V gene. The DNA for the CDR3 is TGTGCCACCAGTGAGGCGGGGCCTTACAATGAGCAGTTCTTC. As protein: CATSEAGPYNEQFF.

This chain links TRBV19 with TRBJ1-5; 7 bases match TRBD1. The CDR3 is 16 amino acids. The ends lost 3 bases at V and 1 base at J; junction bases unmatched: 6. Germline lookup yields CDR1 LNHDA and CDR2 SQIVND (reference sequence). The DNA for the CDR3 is TGTGCCAGTAGTATGAGGAACAGGGGAAGCAATCAGCCCCAGCATTTT. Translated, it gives CASSMRNRGSNQPQHF.

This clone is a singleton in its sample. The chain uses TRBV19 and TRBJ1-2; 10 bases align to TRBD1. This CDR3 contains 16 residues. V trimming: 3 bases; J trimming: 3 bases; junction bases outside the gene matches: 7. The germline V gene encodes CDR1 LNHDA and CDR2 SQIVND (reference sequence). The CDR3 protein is CASSISGGTGDYGYTF. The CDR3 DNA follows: TGTGCCAGTAGTATCTCAGGAGGGACAGGGGACTATGGCTACACCTTC. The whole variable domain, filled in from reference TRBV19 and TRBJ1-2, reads DGGITQSPKYLFRKEGQNVTLSCEQNLNHDAMYWYRQDPGQGLRLIYYSQIVNDFQKGDIAEGYSVSREKKESFPLTVTSAQKNPTAFYLCASSISGGTGDYGYTFGSGTRLTVV.